This TCR beta chain comes out of a study of T-cell reconstitution after alpha-beta-depleted transplantation in children. Broader study findings: Two months or so post-transplant, alpha-beta T cells reportedly derived from several hundred expanded graft clones. From newly produced T cells came most of the T-cell counts and diversity one year after transplant. Surviving recipient cells, namely T cells and thymic progenitors, were the source of high day-60 TCRbeta diversity in some patients.

Per the germline V gene, CDR1 is SQVTM and CDR2 is ANQGSEA. This CDR3 has 12 amino acids. Trimming took off 6 bases at V and 1 base at J, with 9 bases between the two ends. Unique molecular identifiers were incorporated when the TCRbeta library was constructed. TCRdb re-derived calls from the PCR reads in MiXCR, one entry per CDR3 protein. The sample comprises hundreds of thousands of distinct CDR3 sequences, about 21% of which are singletons, and around an eighth rests with the top ten. There are many counts of this clonotype. The antigen is not known. This chain links TRBV29-1 with TRBJ1-1; D is ambiguous. The source was PBMCs, mostly from graft donor cells, collected 360 days after TCRalphabeta/CD19-depleted stem cell transplant. The clonotype originates from a boy under three years old who had a stem cell transplant for acute myeloid leukemia, so the T cells may come from the graft donor. Here the CDR3 reads CSVGGSNTEAFF. The CDR3 DNA follows: TGCAGCGTGGGTGGGTCGAACACTGAAGCTTTCTTT.